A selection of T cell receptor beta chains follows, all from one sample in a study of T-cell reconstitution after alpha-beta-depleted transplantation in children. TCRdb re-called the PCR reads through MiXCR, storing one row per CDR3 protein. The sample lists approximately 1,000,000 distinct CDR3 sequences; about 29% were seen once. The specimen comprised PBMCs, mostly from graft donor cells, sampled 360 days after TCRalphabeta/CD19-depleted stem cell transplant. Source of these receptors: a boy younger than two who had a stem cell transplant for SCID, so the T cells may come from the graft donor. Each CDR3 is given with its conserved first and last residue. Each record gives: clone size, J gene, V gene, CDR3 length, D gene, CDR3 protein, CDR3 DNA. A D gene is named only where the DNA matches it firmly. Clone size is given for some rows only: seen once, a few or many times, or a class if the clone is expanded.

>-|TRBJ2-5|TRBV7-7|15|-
CASSMRDSPTETQYF
TGTGCCAGCAGCATGAGGGACTCTCCCACAGAGACCCAGTACTTC
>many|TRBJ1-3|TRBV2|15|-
CASTNEGLSGNTIYF
TGTGCCAGTACCAACGAGGGCCTATCTGGAAACACCATATATTTT
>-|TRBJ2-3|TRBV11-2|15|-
CASSPLGTGRDTQYF
TGTGCCAGCAGCCCCCTAGGTACAGGGAGAGATACGCAGTATTTT
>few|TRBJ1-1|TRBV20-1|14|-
CSARDDGGNTEAFF
TGCAGTGCTAGGGATGACGGGGGGAACACTGAAGCTTTCTTT
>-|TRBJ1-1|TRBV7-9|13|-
CASSHAVGTEAFF
TGTGCCAGCAGCCATGCTGTGGGAACGGAGGCTTTCTTT
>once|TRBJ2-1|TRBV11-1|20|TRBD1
CASSLAPGQGKRGYYNEQFF
TGTGCCAGCAGCTTAGCCCCGGGACAGGGGAAAAGGGGTTACTACAATGAGCAGTTCTTC
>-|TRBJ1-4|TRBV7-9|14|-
CASAPGATNEKLFF
TGTGCCAGCGCCCCCGGAGCAACTAATGAAAAACTGTTTTTT
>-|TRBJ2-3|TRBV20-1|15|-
CSASRGGPGVDTQYF
TGCAGTGCTAGTCGAGGGGGGCCAGGCGTAGATACGCAGTATTTT
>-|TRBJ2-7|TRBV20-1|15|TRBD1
CSASLSGQGIHEQYF
TGCAGTGCTAGTCTAAGTGGACAGGGGATACACGAGCAGTACTTC
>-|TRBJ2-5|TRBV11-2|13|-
CASSLTERETQYF
TGTGCCAGCAGCTTAACAGAGAGGGAGACCCAGTACTTC
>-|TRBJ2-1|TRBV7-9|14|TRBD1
CASSSRTGNNEQFF
TGTGCCAGCAGCTCCAGGACAGGGAATAATGAGCAGTTCTTC
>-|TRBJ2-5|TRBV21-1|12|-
CASWELRETQYF
TGTGCCAGTTGGGAGCTACGAGAGACCCAGTACTTC
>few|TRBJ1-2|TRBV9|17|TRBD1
CASSVRPRTGGNYGYTF
TGTGCCAGCAGCGTAAGGCCCAGAACAGGGGGTAACTATGGCTACACCTTC
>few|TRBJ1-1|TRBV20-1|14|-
CSASGGKPNTEAFF
TGCAGTGCTTCGGGGGGTAAACCGAACACTGAAGCTTTCTTT
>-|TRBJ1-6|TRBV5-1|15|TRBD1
CASSSKGQENSPLHF
TGCGCCAGCAGCTCGAAGGGACAGGAGAATTCACCCCTCCACTTT
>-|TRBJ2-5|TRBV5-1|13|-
CASSLYFQETQYF
TGCGCCAGCAGCTTGTATTTCCAAGAGACCCAGTACTTC